One and the same sample provided the 12 T cell receptor beta chains below, sequenced in a study of T cell repertoires in cytomegalovirus infection. TCRdb ran MiXCR on the reads and lists one entry per CDR3 protein. Among more than 350,000 distinct CDR3 sequences listed, approximately 33% were seen once. Sequences were obtained from PBMCs. The receptors here all came from a human donor in good health (CMV status not recorded). Some clones in this sample may be carry-over from other donors' samples.

This clonotype was recorded many times. The J gene is TRBJ1-6, the V gene TRBV25-1, with 8 bases that match TRBD1. Germline CDR1 reads MGHDK; CDR2 reads SYGVNS. The CDR3 length is 15 residues. The trim removed 6 bases at V and 7 bases at J, leaving 8 bases unmatched. The CDR3 region has the DNA TGTGCCAGCAGGGGGACGGACAGGGTGAATTCACCCCTCCACTTT. Translation: CASRGTDRVNSPLHF. Supplemented by reference TRBV25-1 and TRBJ1-6, the full variable domain reads EADIYQTPRYLVIGTGKKITLECSQTMGHDKMYWYQQDPGMELHLIHYSYGVNSTEKGDLSSESTVSRIRTEHFPLTLESARPSHTSQYLCASRGTDRVNSPLHFGNGTRLTVT.

This clonotype was recorded many times. This chain uses TRBV7-2 with TRBJ1-5; maybe TRBD1 (6 bases). This CDR3 comprises 15 residues. Germline assignment: CDR1 SGHTA and CDR2 FQGNSA. V shed 1 base and J shed 6 bases, with 13 bases lying between them. The CDR3 region has the DNA TGTGCCAGCAGCTTAGATCTTGCAGGGGCTCAGCCCCAGCATTTT. The encoded protein is CASSLDLAGAQPQHF.

This clonotype was seen many times. The gene calls are TRBV28 and TRBJ2-3; the D is unclear. The CDR3 length is 13 residues. CDR1 and CDR2 (germline): MDHEN, SYDVKM. The V end lost 3 bases, the J end lost 5 bases, and 9 bases lay between the germline ends. The CDR3 coding sequence is TGTGCCAGCAGTTTTCCCTCGCGAGATACGCAGTATTTT. Amino acid sequence: CASSFPSRDTQYF.

This clonotype was counted ten times or more. V and J are TRBV28 and TRBJ2-7; 8 bases map to TRBD1. This CDR3 contains 15 residues. CDR1 and CDR2 from the germline V gene are MDHEN and SYDVKM. V shed 4 bases, J shed 5 bases, and the junction held 10 bases outside the gene matches. In nucleotides, the CDR3 is TGTGCCAGCAGTTCCTCCGACAGGGGCTTGGACGAGCAGTACTTC. Its translation: CASSSSDRGLDEQYF.

This clonotype was picked up a small number of times. The chain uses TRBV7-9 and TRBJ1-3; the D is unclear. The CDR3 runs 13 residues. Germline CDR1 is SEHNR and CDR2 is FQNEAQ (reference sequence). The V and J ends lost 5 bases and 8 bases respectively, with 13 bases between them. The CDR3 DNA follows: TGTGCCAGCAGCCAAACCCGTAGAGACACCATATATTTT. Translating gives CASSQTRRDTIYF.

The chain uses TRBV9 and TRBJ1-2; D remains unclear. V lost 1 base to trimming and J lost 4 bases, with 11 bases between them. The CDR3 totals 14 residues. The V gene's germline CDR1 is SGDLS and CDR2 YYNGEE. CDR3 in amino acids: CASSVTEQIYGYTF. For the CDR3, the DNA is TGTGCCAGCAGCGTAACCGAACAGATCTATGGCTACACCTTC.

This clonotype was observed a handful of times. The CDR3, as DNA: TGTGCCAGCAGCTTAGCTTGGTACGAGGATAGGAATACGCAGTATTTT. As protein: CASSLAWYEDRNTQYF. The V gene is TRBV7-6, the J gene TRBJ2-3; no clear D. Germline values: CDR1 SGHVS, CDR2 FNYEAQ. This CDR3 comprises 16 residues. V lost 0 bases, J lost 7 bases, and 17 bases lay in between.

This clonotype was seen a few times. V is TRBV5-6 and J is TRBJ1-1; D is perhaps TRBD1 (6 bases). Per germline, CDR1 SGHDT and CDR2 YYEEEE. Trimming took off 4 bases at V and 1 base at J, with 11 bases between the two ends. The CDR3 consists of 14 residues. The CDR3 loop reads CASSTRQENTEAFF. Here the CDR3 DNA reads TGTGCCAGCAGCACCCGACAGGAGAACACTGAAGCTTTCTTT.

The chain is built from TRBV7-9 and TRBJ1-2; a weak D match, TRBD1 (5 bases). V was trimmed by 4 bases and J by 4 bases, leaving 16 bases between them. Germline V gene data show CDR1 as SEHNR and CDR2 as FQNEAQ (reference sequence). CDR3 length equals 15 residues. CDR3 nucleotides: TGTGCCAGCAGCTCGGGACCGCCTCTACCCTATGGCTACACCTTC. Residues: CASSSGPPLPYGYTF.

Of note for this clonotype: One junction end disagrees with the germline gene, perhaps due to a read error. V gene TRBV7-2 combines with J gene TRBJ1-1, with TRBD1 as a possible D gene (6 bases). This CDR3 comprises 15 residues. The germline CDR1 and CDR2 sequences are SGHTA and FQGNSA. CDR3 loop: CASSLDRDMGLKDTF. DNA of the CDR3: TGTGCTAGCAGCTTAGATAGGGACATGGGTTTGAAGGATACCTTT.

J is TRBJ1-1 and V is TRBV18; D unclear. The CDR3 is 15 amino acids. Germline CDR1 reads KGHSH; CDR2 reads LQKENI. Trimming took 3 bases from V and 3 from J, leaving 14 bases between them. The CDR3 loop is CASSPAQAHYTEAFF. The CDR3 coding sequence is TGTGCCAGCTCACCGGCTCAAGCCCACTACACTGAAGCTTTCTTT.

This chain uses TRBV12-3 or TRBV12-4 with TRBJ1-1; perhaps TRBD1 as D (5 bases). V lost 1 base and J lost 6, with 12 bases in between. The CDR3 spans 14 residues. CDR3 bases: TGTGCCAGCAGTTTAGGCCCTCTGGGGGCTGAAGCTTTCTTT. Amino acid sequence: CASSLGPLGAEAFF.